This T cell receptor beta chain was captured by sequencing in a study of T cells after yellow fever vaccination (dated by TCRdb to between 2018 and 2021). Notes on the research overall: Libraries from fractions with low cell numbers were prepared with the SMART-Seq v4 Ultra Low Input RNA kit. To track T-cell clones before and after primary and booster YFV17D yellow fever vaccination, bulk TCR alpha and beta repertoires were sequenced longitudinally. The cohort comprised two healthy male donors, one aged 18 to 30 and one aged 30 to 40 years. Bulk PBMC replicates and cell subsets were isolated from blood drawn at multiple timepoints before and after both primary and secondary immunization. General findings and caveats noted by the study authors: The secondary T-cell response was weaker than the primary response but faster, peaking on day 5 instead of day 15. Because abundant contaminating clonotypes from the bulk population could be contained in FACS-sorted repertoires, computational filtering was required. After the booster, most of the clones that had expanded following primary vaccination were detected again (just under 97% of CD4 and 80% to 90% of CD8), which suggests that memory was broadly maintained. Because the study included only two donors, the extent to which the findings can be generalized is limited. A small share of clonotypes occurred in both CD4 and CD8 compartments, likely arising from convergent recombination.

Synthesis of TCR cDNA relied on 5'RACE template switching, a step that introduced a universal primer site along with unique molecular identifiers. cDNA synthesis was primed from both the TCR alpha and TCR beta constant segments. Library amplification involved two PCR steps, and the second step added sample barcodes and sequencing adapters. Libraries were sequenced on Illumina HiSeq 2500 (2x100 bp) or NovaSeq (2x150 bp). From the authors' description of their analysis: MIGEC handled demultiplexing of reads and collapsing into UMI consensus sequences, while MiXCR performed V(D)J alignment. Clonotypes responding to the vaccine were identified with edgeR on replicate PBMC samples, with the criteria of FDR below 0.01 and a log2 fold change above 5 up to day 15. Bulk clonotypes were assigned CD4 or CD8 identity according to which sequenced CD4 or CD8 repertoire held them at higher abundance. Starting from the raw public reads, TCRdb applied fastp trimming at Q25, assembled clones with MiXCR and retained in-frame beta chains. Records with the same CDR3 protein are collapsed into one entry carrying the most frequent genes and DNA. The V and J calls here are based on TCRdb, not the publication. Within this sample are approximately 510,000 distinct CDR3 sequences, with 20% to 25% of them counted one time only. The biggest ten clones account for approximately 15% of the sample.

Sample treatment or condition, as interpreted from the label and publication: live attenuated yellow fever vaccine strain. At every blood-draw timepoint, two biological replicates of bulk PBMCs were collected. PBMCs were isolated from peripheral blood using a standard Ficoll-Paque protocol. TriZol was used to extract RNA from bulk PBMCs, CD4 and CD8 fractions, and dextramer-positive and dextramer-negative fractions. Trimming at the junction amounts to 3 bases on V and 5 bases on J, and the germline ends lie 15 bases apart. The CDR3 holds 15 amino acids from the cysteine to the phenylalanine. Only the CDR3 DNA stays, 45 bases, in frame from base 1. The germline V gene (reference sequence) supplies CDR1 SEHNR and CDR2 FQNEAQ. Worth noting for this clonotype: Its antigen remains unidentified. It has no much larger one-base neighbor in the sample; base qualities were not kept.

The sequencing here drew on PBMCs, taken 21 days after the first yellow fever vaccination. The chain is assembled from TRBV7-9 and TRBJ2-3; TRBD2 is perhaps the D gene, given 6 matching bases. The sequence came from a man between 18 and 35 years old who received the YFV17D yellow fever vaccine. The CDR3 here reads CASSLAITGLDTQYF. The DNA sequence follows: TGTGCCAGCAGCTTGGCCATCACGGGACTAGATACGCAGTATTTT.